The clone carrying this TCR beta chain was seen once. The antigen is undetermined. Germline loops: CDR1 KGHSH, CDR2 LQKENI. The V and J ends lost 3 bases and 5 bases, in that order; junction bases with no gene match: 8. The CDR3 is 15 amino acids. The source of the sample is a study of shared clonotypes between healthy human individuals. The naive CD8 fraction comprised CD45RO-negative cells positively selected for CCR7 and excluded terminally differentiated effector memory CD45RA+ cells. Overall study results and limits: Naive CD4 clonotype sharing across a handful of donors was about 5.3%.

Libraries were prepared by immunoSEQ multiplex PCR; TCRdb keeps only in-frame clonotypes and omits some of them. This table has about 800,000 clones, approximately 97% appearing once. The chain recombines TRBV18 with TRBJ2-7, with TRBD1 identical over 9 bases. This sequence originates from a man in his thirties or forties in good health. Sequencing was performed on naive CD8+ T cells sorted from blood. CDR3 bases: TGTGCCAGCTCACCGCCCGGGACAGGGATCAACGAGCAGTACTTC. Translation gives CASSPPGTGINEQYF.